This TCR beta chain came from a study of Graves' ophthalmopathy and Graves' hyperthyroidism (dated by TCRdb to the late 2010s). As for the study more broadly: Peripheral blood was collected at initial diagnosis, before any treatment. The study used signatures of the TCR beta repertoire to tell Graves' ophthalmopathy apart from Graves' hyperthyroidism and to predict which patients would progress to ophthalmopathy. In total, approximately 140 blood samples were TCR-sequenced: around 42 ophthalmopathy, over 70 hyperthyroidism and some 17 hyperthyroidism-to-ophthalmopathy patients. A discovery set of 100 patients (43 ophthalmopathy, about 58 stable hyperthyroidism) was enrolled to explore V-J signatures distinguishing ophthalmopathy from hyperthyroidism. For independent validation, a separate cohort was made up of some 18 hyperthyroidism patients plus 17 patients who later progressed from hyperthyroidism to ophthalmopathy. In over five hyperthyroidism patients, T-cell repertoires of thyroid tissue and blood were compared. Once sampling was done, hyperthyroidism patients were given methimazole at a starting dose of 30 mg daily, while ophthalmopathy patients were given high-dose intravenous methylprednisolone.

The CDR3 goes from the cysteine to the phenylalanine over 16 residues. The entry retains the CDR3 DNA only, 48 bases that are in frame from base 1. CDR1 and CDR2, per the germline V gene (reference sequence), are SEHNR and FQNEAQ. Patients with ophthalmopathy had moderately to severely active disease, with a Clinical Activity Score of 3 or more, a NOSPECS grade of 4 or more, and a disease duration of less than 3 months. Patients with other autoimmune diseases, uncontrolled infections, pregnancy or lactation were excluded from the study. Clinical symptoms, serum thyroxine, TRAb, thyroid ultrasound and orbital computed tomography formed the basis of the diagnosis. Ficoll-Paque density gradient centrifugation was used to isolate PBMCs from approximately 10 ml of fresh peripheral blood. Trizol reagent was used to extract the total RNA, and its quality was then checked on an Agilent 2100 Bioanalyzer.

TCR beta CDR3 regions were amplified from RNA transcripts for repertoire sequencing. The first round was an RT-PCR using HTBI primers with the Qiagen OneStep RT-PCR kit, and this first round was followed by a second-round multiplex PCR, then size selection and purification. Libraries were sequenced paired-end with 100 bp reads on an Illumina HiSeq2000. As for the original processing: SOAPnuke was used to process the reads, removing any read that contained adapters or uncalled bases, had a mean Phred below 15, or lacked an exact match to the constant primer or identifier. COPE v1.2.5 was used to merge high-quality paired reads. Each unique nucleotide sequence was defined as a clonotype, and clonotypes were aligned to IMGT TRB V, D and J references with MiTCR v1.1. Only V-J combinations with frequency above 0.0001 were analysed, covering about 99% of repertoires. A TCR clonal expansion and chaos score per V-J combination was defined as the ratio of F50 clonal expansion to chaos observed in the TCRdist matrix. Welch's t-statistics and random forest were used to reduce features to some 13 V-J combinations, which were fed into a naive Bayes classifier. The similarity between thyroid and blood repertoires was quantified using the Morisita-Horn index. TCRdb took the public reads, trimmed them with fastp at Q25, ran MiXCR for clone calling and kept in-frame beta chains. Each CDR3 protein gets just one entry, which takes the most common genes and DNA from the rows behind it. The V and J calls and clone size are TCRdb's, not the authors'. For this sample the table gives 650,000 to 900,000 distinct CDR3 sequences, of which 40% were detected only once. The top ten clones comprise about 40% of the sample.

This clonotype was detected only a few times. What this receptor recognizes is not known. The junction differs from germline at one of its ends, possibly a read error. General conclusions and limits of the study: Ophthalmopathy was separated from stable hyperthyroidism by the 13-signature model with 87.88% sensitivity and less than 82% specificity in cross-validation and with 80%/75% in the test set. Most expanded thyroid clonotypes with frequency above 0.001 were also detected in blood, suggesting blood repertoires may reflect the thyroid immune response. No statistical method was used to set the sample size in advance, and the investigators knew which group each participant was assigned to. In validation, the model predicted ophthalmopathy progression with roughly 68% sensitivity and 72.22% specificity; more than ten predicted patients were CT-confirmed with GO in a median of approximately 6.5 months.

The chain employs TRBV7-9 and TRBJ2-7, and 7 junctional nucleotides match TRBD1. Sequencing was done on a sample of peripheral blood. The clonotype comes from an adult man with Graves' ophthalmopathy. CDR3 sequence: CASSQNSGTAAYGQYF. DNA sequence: TGTGCCAGCAGCCAGAATTCCGGGACAGCCGCCTACGGGCAGTACTTC.